One T cell receptor beta chain is described in this entry. Its antigen is unidentified. TCRdb redid the calling of the RT-PCR reads with MiXCR, one entry per CDR3 protein. The data show around 750,000 distinct CDR3 sequences, less than 25% seen once. The data belong to a study of response to subunit inactivated influenza vaccine. Germline CDR1 SGHKS, CDR2 YYEKEE (reference sequence). CDR3 length equals 15 residues. Trimming removed 8 bases from V and 11 bases from J, with 26 bases in between. General study points: T cells newly recruited by each seasonal influenza vaccination are few, the authors suggested.

This receptor was taken from a man aged 45-65 years who received an inactivated influenza vaccine. The sample was PBMCs from blood, taken 4 to 6 days after vaccination. This sequence joins TRBV5-5 and TRBJ1-5, with D perhaps matching TRBD1 (6 bases). This CDR3 is CARSPEGTGIRSQHF. The CDR3, as DNA: TGTGCCAGAAGCCCGGAGGGAACAGGGATAAGGTCCCAGCATTTT.